This TCR beta chain derives from a study of blood T cell repertoires in COVID-19. Looking at the study overall: The United States, Italy and Spain provided the acute and convalescent COVID-19 samples. From T cells, B-cell-depleted T cells, or PBMCs came the material, which was cDNA or gDNA.

Original methodology: Estimates of nucleated cell counts were drawn from the amplification of reference gene primers. The data were produced by immunoSEQ multiplex PCR, yet TCRdb's version contains in-frame clones alone and is incomplete. V and J calls and clone size are as listed in that table; D and trimming were resolved from the DNA. The sample holds around 220,000 clones, about 88% seen once. This CDR3 has 16 amino acids. J gave up 6 bases and V 1 base, and 11 bases lay outside the gene matches. Germline values: CDR1 LNHDA, CDR2 SQIVND (reference sequence). The chain joins TRBV19 to TRBJ1-1; 7 nucleotides line up with TRBD1. The receptor was isolated from a woman aged 40 to 50 who had recovered from COVID-19. The sequenced sample was peripheral blood. In DNA form, the CDR3 reads TGTGCCAGTAGTATAGTACTCACAGGGGCCATTTCTGAAGCTTTCTTT. Protein product: CASSIVLTGAISEAFF.